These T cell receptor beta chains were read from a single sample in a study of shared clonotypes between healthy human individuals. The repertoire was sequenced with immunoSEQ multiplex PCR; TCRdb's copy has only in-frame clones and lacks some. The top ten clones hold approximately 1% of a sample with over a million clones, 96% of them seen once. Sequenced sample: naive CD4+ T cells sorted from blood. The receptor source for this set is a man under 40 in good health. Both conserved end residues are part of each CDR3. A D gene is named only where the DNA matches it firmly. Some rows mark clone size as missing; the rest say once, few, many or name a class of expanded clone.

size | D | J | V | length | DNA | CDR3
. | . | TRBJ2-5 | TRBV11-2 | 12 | TGTGCCAGCAGCTTAGAGGTGGGGTCCCAGTACTTC | CASSLEVGSQYF
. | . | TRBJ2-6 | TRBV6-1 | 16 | TGTGCCAGCAGTGAAGCGCTTCAGCCTGGGGCCAACGTCCTGACTTTC | CASSEALQPGANVLTF
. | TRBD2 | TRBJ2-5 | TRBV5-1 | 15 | TGCGCCAGCAGCTTAATTACGGCGGGAGGGGAGACCCAGTACTTC | CASSLITAGGETQYF
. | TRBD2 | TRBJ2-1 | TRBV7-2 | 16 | TGTGCCAGCAGCTTAGCCCGGGGACTAGCGGGAGATGAGCAGTTCTTC | CASSLARGLAGDEQFF
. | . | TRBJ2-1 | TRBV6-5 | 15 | TGTGCCAGCAGTTACGTGACAGGACCCTACAATGAGCAGTTCTTC | CASSYVTGPYNEQFF
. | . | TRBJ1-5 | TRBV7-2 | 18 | TGTGCCAGCAGCTTAGTGCCGACAGGAGGATATAGCAATCAGCCCCAGCATTTT | CASSLVPTGGYSNQPQHF
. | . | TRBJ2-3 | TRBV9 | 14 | TGTGCCAGCAGCGTAGCGTCAGTGGCAGATACGCAGTATTTT | CASSVASVADTQYF
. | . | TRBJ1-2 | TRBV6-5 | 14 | TGTGCCAGCAGTTACTCGACAGCTAACTATGGCTACACCTTC | CASSYSTANYGYTF
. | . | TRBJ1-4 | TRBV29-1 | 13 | TGCAGCGTTGTTGCACCGAACAATGAAAAACTGTTTTTT | CSVVAPNNEKLFF
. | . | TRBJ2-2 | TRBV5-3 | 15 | TGTGCCAGAAGCAACTCCTGGCCGAACACCGGGGAGCTGTTTTTT | CARSNSWPNTGELFF
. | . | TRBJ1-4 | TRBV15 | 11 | TGTGCCACCAGCAGACCCCGGATGCTGTTTTTT | CATSRPRMLFF
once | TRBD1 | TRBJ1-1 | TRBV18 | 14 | TGTGCCAGCTCCCCCGAGCAGGGGGGAATACAAGCTTTCTTT | CASSPEQGGIQAFF
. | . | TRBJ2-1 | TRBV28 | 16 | TGTGCCAGCAGTTCAACCCTGACAGAAGTATACAATGAGCAGTTCTTC | CASSSTLTEVYNEQFF
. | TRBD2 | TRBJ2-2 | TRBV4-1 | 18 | TGCGCCAGCAGCCAAGATGTAGGGTCGAGCGGGAAGGTCGGGGAGCTGTTTTTT | CASSQDVGSSGKVGELFF
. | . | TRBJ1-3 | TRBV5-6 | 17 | TGTGCCAGCAGCTCCCGCCGGGAGGCCAGCCTCGGAAACACCATATATTTT | CASSSRREASLGNTIYF
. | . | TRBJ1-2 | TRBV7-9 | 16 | TGTGCCAGCAGCTTTAATCTCGCCGGAACTAAGGGGGGCTACACCTTC | CASSFNLAGTKGGYTF
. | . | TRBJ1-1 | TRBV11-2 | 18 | TGTGCCAGCAGCTTAGATCTACCCAGTGGAGGGGAGAGCACTGAAGCTTTCTTT | CASSLDLPSGGESTEAFF
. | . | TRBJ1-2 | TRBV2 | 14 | TGTGCCAGCACCGAACTGGGATTAGAAGGTGGCTACACCTTC | CASTELGLEGGYTF
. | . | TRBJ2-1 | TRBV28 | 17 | TGTGCCAGCAGTTTACCTCAGGGCAGGGTTGAGGGCAATGAGCAGTTCTTC | CASSLPQGRVEGNEQFF
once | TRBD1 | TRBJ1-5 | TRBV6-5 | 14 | TGTGCCAGCAGTTACATACAGGGGGATCAGCCCCAGCATTTT | CASSYIQGDQPQHF
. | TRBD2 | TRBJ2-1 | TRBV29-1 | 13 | TGCAGCGTTGAAGGCAGACTAGCGGGTGAGCAGTTCTTC | CSVEGRLAGEQFF
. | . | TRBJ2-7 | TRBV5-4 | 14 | TGTGCCAGCAGCGTCCGGGACGACTCCTACGAGCAGTACTTC | CASSVRDDSYEQYF
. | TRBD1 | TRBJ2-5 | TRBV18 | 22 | TGTGCCAGCTCACCATCGGGGTCGTGGAGGACAGGGACCCCCTTGGGCCAAGAGACCCAGTACTTC | CASSPSGSWRTGTPLGQETQYF
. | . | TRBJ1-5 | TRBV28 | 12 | TGTGCCAGCAGTCCCCTCAGTCAGCCCCAGCATTTT | CASSPLSQPQHF
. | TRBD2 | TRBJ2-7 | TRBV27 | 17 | TGTGCCAGCAGTTTATTGACTAGCGGGAGGGCCCACTACGAGCAGTACTTC | CASSLLTSGRAHYEQYF
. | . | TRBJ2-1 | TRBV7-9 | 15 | TGTGCCAGCAGCTTAGACGGGATGGAATACAATGAGCAGTTCTTC | CASSLDGMEYNEQFF
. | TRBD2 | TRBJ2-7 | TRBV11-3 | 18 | TGTGCCAGCAGCTTGGCCTCCGGGGTAGCGGGACAAACCTACGAGCAGTACTTC | CASSLASGVAGQTYEQYF
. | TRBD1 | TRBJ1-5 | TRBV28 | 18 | TGTGCCAGCAGAGACCGGGACAGGGGTCAATATAGCAATCAGCCCCAGCATTTT | CASRDRDRGQYSNQPQHF
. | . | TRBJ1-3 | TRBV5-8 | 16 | TGTGCCAGCAGCCTGGTGACCTCCACCCTTGGAAACACCATATATTTT | CASSLVTSTLGNTIYF
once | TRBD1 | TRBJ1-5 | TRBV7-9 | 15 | TGTGCCAGCAGCCCGGAGACAGGGGGCAATCAGCCCCAGCATTTT | CASSPETGGNQPQHF
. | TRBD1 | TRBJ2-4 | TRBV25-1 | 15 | TGTGCCAGCAGTACACTGACAGGGACCAAAAACATTCAGTACTTC | CASSTLTGTKNIQYF
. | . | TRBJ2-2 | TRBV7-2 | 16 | TGTGCCAGCAGCTTAGCGGGGGTATCGAACACCGGGGAGCTGTTTTTT | CASSLAGVSNTGELFF
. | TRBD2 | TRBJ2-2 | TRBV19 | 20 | TGTGCCAGTAGTATAGATATAGCCGGGACTAGCGGGAGGAGGACCGGGGAGCTGTTTTTT | CASSIDIAGTSGRRTGELFF
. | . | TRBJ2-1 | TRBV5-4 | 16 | TGTGCCAGCAGCTTGGATCCGGGAAGGTCCTACAATGAGCAGTTCTTC | CASSLDPGRSYNEQFF
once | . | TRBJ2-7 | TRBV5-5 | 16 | TGTGCCAGCAGCTTGGGTCCTGGCAGCTATCAGTACGAGCAGTACTTC | CASSLGPGSYQYEQYF
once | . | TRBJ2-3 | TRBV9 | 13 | TGTGCCAGCAGCCCGCACACCACAGATACGCAGTATTTT | CASSPHTTDTQYF
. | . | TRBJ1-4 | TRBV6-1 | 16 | TGTGCCAGCAGTGGTTGGGGACATGGTCCTAATGAAAAACTGTTTTTT | CASSGWGHGPNEKLFF
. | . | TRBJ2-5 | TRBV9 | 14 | TGTGCCAGCAGCGTAGCGGTGGGAGTCGAGACCCAGTACTTC | CASSVAVGVETQYF
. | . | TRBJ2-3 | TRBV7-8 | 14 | TGTGCCAGCAGCTTAGGGACAAGCACAGATACGCAGTATTTT | CASSLGTSTDTQYF
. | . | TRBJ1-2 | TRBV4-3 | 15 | TGCGCCAGCAGCCGATTAGGGGGAACTGGCTATGGCTACACCTTC | CASSRLGGTGYGYTF
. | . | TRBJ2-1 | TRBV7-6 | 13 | TGTGCCAGCAGCTTAGGCGGGACCCCTAAGCAGTTCTTC | CASSLGGTPKQFF
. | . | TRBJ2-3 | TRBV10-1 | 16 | TGCGCCAGCAGCCGGGCACGGAACACTAGCACAGATACGCAGTATTTT | CASSRARNTSTDTQYF
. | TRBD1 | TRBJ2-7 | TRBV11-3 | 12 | TGTGCCCGCAGGGACAGGGGCCACGAGCAGTACTTC | CARRDRGHEQYF
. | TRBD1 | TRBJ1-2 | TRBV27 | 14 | TGTGCCAGCAGTTTCATCGGACAGGAGGGGAGCTACACCTTC | CASSFIGQEGSYTF
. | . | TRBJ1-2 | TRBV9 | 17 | TGTGCCAGCAGCGTAGAGGCGTCATTAGGGTCGGACTATGGCTACACCTTC | CASSVEASLGSDYGYTF
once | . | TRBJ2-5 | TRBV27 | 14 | TGTGCCAGCAGTCCGATTGGGGGGAGAGAGACCCAGTACTTC | CASSPIGGRETQYF
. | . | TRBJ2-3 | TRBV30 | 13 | TGTGCCTGGAGGGTCCCAGCCGCAGATACGCAGTATTTT | CAWRVPAADTQYF
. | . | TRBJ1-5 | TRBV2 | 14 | TGTGCCAGCAGTGTGGGCGGAGGCAATCAGCCCCAGCATTTT | CASSVGGGNQPQHF
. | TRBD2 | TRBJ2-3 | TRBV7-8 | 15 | TGTGCCAGCAGCTTAGGGCTAGCGGGCACAGATACGCAGTATTTT | CASSLGLAGTDTQYF
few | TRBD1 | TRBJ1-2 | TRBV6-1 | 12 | TGTGCCAGTGGGGACAGGGGGCGAGGCTACACCTTC | CASGDRGRGYTF
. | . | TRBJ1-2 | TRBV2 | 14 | TGTGCCAGCAGGGTTGAGGCGGGAAACTATGGCTACACCTTC | CASRVEAGNYGYTF
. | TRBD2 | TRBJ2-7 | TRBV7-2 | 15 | TGTGCCAGCAGCTTACTAGCGGAAACCTCCTACGAGCAGTACTTC | CASSLLAETSYEQYF